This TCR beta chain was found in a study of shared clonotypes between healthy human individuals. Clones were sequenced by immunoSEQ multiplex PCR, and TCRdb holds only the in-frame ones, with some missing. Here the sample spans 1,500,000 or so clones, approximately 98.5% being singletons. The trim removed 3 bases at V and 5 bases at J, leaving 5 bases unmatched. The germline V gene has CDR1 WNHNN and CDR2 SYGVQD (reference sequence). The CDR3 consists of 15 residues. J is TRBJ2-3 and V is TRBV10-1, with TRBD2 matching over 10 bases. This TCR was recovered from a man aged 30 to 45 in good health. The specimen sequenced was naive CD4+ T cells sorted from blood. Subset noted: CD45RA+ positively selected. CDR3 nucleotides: TGCGCCAGCAGTGAAAGCGGGAGGGCCGGAGATACGCAGTATTTT. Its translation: CASSESGRAGDTQYF.